This is a list of T cell receptor beta chains from one sample in a study of siplizumab effects on memory and regulatory T cells. Repertoires were generated with immunoSEQ multiplex PCR, while TCRdb's copy carries only in-frame clones and drops some. The sample carries around 61,000 clones, about 98% recorded once. Sequencing was performed on naive CD8+ T cells sorted from blood. These receptors all come from a human donor in good health. Both conserved end residues are part of each CDR3. The order of the fields is CDR3 DNA, CDR3 protein, J gene, V gene, clone size, D gene, CDR3 length. The D gene is left open where the match is weak. Rows give clone size only sometimes, using once, few, many, or a class for an expanded clone.

DNA: TGTGCCAGCAGCGTCTACGGGAGTGGGTCAGATACGCAGTATTTT; CDR3: CASSVYGSGSDTQYF; J: TRBJ2-3; V: TRBV9; size: .; D: .; length: 15
DNA: TGTGCCAGCAGCTTAACTCAGACTCCCAACACAGATACGCAGTATTTT; CDR3: CASSLTQTPNTDTQYF; J: TRBJ2-3; V: TRBV7-3; size: .; D: .; length: 16
DNA: TGCGCCAGCAGCGCCCAGGGAAGTGGAAACACCATATATTTT; CDR3: CASSAQGSGNTIYF; J: TRBJ1-3; V: TRBV5-1; size: once; D: .; length: 14
DNA: TGTGCCAGCAGACCCCCCGGGGAGCGTAACACTGAAGCTTTCTTT; CDR3: CASRPPGERNTEAFF; J: TRBJ1-1; V: TRBV6-6; size: .; D: .; length: 15
DNA: TGTGCCACCAGCAGAGGGATCTCTGGAAACACCATATATTTT; CDR3: CATSRGISGNTIYF; J: TRBJ1-3; V: TRBV15; size: .; D: .; length: 14
DNA: TGTGCCAGCACCCTCTTGGGGGGGCCGAACACTGAAGCTTTCTTT; CDR3: CASTLLGGPNTEAFF; J: TRBJ1-1; V: TRBV5-4; size: .; D: .; length: 15
DNA: TGTGCCAGCTCCTTAGCGGAGGGGCTGGGCTACGAGCAGTACTTC; CDR3: CASSLAEGLGYEQYF; J: TRBJ2-7; V: TRBV28; size: .; D: .; length: 15
DNA: TGCAGCGTGGGACAGGGGACCTCCTACGAGCAGTACTTC; CDR3: CSVGQGTSYEQYF; J: TRBJ2-7; V: TRBV29-1; size: .; D: TRBD1; length: 13
DNA: TGTGCCAGCAGAAGGGTTTATAGCAATCAGCCCCAGCATTTT; CDR3: CASRRVYSNQPQHF; J: TRBJ1-5; V: TRBV28; size: once; D: .; length: 14
DNA: TGTGCCAGCAGCCCCTACCGGACAGCCTACGAGCAGTACTTC; CDR3: CASSPYRTAYEQYF; J: TRBJ2-7; V: TRBV14; size: .; D: .; length: 14
DNA: TGTGCCAGCAGTGAATTCATGGATGGCAGCCAAGCTCAAGAGACCCAGTACTTC; CDR3: CASSEFMDGSQAQETQYF; J: TRBJ2-5; V: TRBV25-1; size: .; D: .; length: 18
DNA: TGTGCCAGCAGTTTATTAGGAGATACGCAGTATTTT; CDR3: CASSLLGDTQYF; J: TRBJ2-3; V: TRBV27; size: .; D: .; length: 12
DNA: TGTGCCAGCAGCGTAGATGGACCGGACCTAGGCTACACCTTC; CDR3: CASSVDGPDLGYTF; J: TRBJ1-2; V: TRBV9; size: .; D: .; length: 14
DNA: TGTGCCAGCAGTCCACCCGGGACGGACCTGTACGAGCAGTACTTC; CDR3: CASSPPGTDLYEQYF; J: TRBJ2-7; V: TRBV28; size: .; D: .; length: 15
DNA: TGTGCCAGCAGCCAAGATCCCGGACAGATCAACTATGGCTACACCTTC; CDR3: CASSQDPGQINYGYTF; J: TRBJ1-2; V: TRBV4-2; size: .; D: .; length: 16
DNA: TGTGCCAGCAGTTATCTGGACAGGGGTACTGAAGCTTTCTTT; CDR3: CASSYLDRGTEAFF; J: TRBJ1-1; V: TRBV6-6; size: .; D: TRBD1; length: 14
DNA: TGTGCCAGCAGTTACGGGGGGTCAGGCGAGCAGTACTTC; CDR3: CASSYGGSGEQYF; J: TRBJ2-7; V: TRBV6-5; size: .; D: .; length: 13
DNA: TGTGCCAGCAGTACTGACAGAGCAAATGAAAAACTGTTTTTT; CDR3: CASSTDRANEKLFF; J: TRBJ1-4; V: TRBV2; size: .; D: .; length: 14
DNA: TGTGCCAGCAGCTTTTTGGGAACCTTAGCGACAGGGGATAGAACAGATACGCAGTATTTT; CDR3: CASSFLGTLATGDRTDTQYF; J: TRBJ2-3; V: TRBV27; size: .; D: TRBD1; length: 20
DNA: TGTGCCAGCAGCTTGACCGGGACTAGCGGTTACAATGAGCAGTTCTTC; CDR3: CASSLTGTSGYNEQFF; J: TRBJ2-1; V: TRBV7-2; size: .; D: TRBD2; length: 16
DNA: TGTGCCAGCAGCGTAGAAGGATCTGGAAACACCATATATTTT; CDR3: CASSVEGSGNTIYF; J: TRBJ1-3; V: TRBV9; size: .; D: .; length: 14
DNA: TGTGCTAGCACCCCGGGCTGGGGCAGCCAAGAGACCCAGTACTTC; CDR3: CASTPGWGSQETQYF; J: TRBJ2-5; V: TRBV7-7; size: .; D: .; length: 15
DNA: TGTGCCAGCAGCCACCCTGACGCCTACTACGAGCAGTACTTC; CDR3: CASSHPDAYYEQYF; J: TRBJ2-7; V: TRBV7-2; size: .; D: .; length: 14
DNA: TGCGCCAGCAGCTACAGGGGGGCCGGGGAGCTGTTTTTT; CDR3: CASSYRGAGELFF; J: TRBJ2-2; V: TRBV4-3; size: .; D: TRBD1; length: 13
DNA: TGTGCCAGCAGCTTTGAGGGGGGCAATCAGCCCCAGCATTTT; CDR3: CASSFEGGNQPQHF; J: TRBJ1-5; V: TRBV7-2; size: .; D: .; length: 14
DNA: TGTGCCAGCACCCCGGGGATGGTCGACGGTGAAAAACTGTTTTTT; CDR3: CASTPGMVDGEKLFF; J: TRBJ1-4; V: TRBV7-9; size: once; D: .; length: 15
DNA: TGCGCCAGCAGCTTCGAACCCTTGGGGGGACCGAACACCGGGGAGCTGTTTTTT; CDR3: CASSFEPLGGPNTGELFF; J: TRBJ2-2; V: TRBV5-1; size: .; D: .; length: 18
DNA: TGTGCCAGCAGCCCGTGGGACGGGATAAATGAAAAACTGTTTTTT; CDR3: CASSPWDGINEKLFF; J: TRBJ1-4; V: TRBV9; size: .; D: .; length: 15
DNA: TGTGCCAGCAGTTTTGCTAGCGTAGATTCAGATACGCAGTATTTT; CDR3: CASSFASVDSDTQYF; J: TRBJ2-3; V: TRBV27; size: .; D: .; length: 15
DNA: TGTGCCAGCAGCCCTATCCCAGGGGAGCTGTTTTTT; CDR3: CASSPIPGELFF; J: TRBJ2-2; V: TRBV7-9; size: .; D: .; length: 12
DNA: TGTGCCAGTAGCGAACCTGGAAACACCATATATTTT; CDR3: CASSEPGNTIYF; J: TRBJ1-3; V: TRBV19; size: .; D: .; length: 12
DNA: TGTGCCAGCAGCCAAGTGCCCGGGAGCAATGAGCAGTTCTTC; CDR3: CASSQVPGSNEQFF; J: TRBJ2-1; V: TRBV4-2; size: once; D: .; length: 14
DNA: TGTGCCAGCAGTATGGCTAGCCGAATCAATGAGCAGTTCTTC; CDR3: CASSMASRINEQFF; J: TRBJ2-1; V: TRBV27; size: .; D: .; length: 14
DNA: TGTGCCAGCAGTTACGGTGTTCTCGCGGGATCCTACGAGCAGTACTTC; CDR3: CASSYGVLAGSYEQYF; J: TRBJ2-7; V: TRBV6-5; size: .; D: .; length: 16
DNA: TGTGCCTGGAGCGGACTGATCTCCTACGAGCAGTACTTC; CDR3: CAWSGLISYEQYF; J: TRBJ2-7; V: TRBV30; size: .; D: .; length: 13
DNA: TGTGCCAGCAGCTTAAAACCAGGGGGTAATTCACCCCTCCACTTT; CDR3: CASSLKPGGNSPLHF; J: TRBJ1-6; V: TRBV7-3; size: .; D: TRBD1; length: 15
DNA: TGTGCCTGGAGTTGGACAGGGGGTAACACTGAAGCTTTCTTT; CDR3: CAWSWTGGNTEAFF; J: TRBJ1-1; V: TRBV30; size: .; D: TRBD1; length: 14
DNA: TGTGCCACCCTATTAGCGGGAGAGAACACCGGGGAGCTGTTTTTT; CDR3: CATLLAGENTGELFF; J: TRBJ2-2; V: TRBV6-5; size: once; D: TRBD2; length: 15
DNA: TGTGCCAGCAGTCACTGGGACAGCCGGGGCGAGCAGTACTTC; CDR3: CASSHWDSRGEQYF; J: TRBJ2-7; V: TRBV6-5; size: .; D: TRBD1; length: 14
DNA: TGTGCCAGCAGTGAAGCCGGGGGGTCGTACAATGAGCAGTTCTTC; CDR3: CASSEAGGSYNEQFF; J: TRBJ2-1; V: TRBV2; size: .; D: TRBD2; length: 15
DNA: TGTGCCAGCAGCGTATCGGGGACAGAGCAAGAGACCCAGTACTTC; CDR3: CASSVSGTEQETQYF; J: TRBJ2-5; V: TRBV9; size: .; D: TRBD1; length: 15
DNA: TGTGCCAGCACCCCCCAGGGGGGCAATGAGCAGTTCTTC; CDR3: CASTPQGGNEQFF; J: TRBJ2-1; V: TRBV28; size: .; D: .; length: 13
DNA: TGTGCCAGCAGCCTAACAGGGGGCAGAAACACCGGGGAGCTGTTTTTT; CDR3: CASSLTGGRNTGELFF; J: TRBJ2-2; V: TRBV7-9; size: .; D: TRBD1; length: 16
DNA: TGTGCCAGCAGCGTTCCGGGACAGCAGGGAGCGGCGAACACCGGGGAGCTGTTTTTT; CDR3: CASSVPGQQGAANTGELFF; J: TRBJ2-2; V: TRBV9; size: .; D: TRBD1; length: 19
DNA: TGTGCCAGCGTTGGGGAGACCCAGTACTTC; CDR3: CASVGETQYF; J: TRBJ2-5; V: TRBV28; size: .; D: .; length: 10
DNA: TGTGCCAGCAGCTCAAGAAACACCTTAACTAATGAAAAACTGTTTTTT; CDR3: CASSSRNTLTNEKLFF; J: TRBJ1-4; V: TRBV13; size: .; D: .; length: 16
DNA: TGTGCCAGCAGCCACCGGGACGGGACCTACGAGCAGTACTTC; CDR3: CASSHRDGTYEQYF; J: TRBJ2-7; V: TRBV14; size: .; D: .; length: 14
DNA: TGCGCCAGCAGCCAGCAGGGGGCCCCTTATAATTCACCCCTCCACTTT; CDR3: CASSQQGAPYNSPLHF; J: TRBJ1-6; V: TRBV4-1; size: .; D: TRBD1; length: 16
DNA: TGTGCCAGCAGTGAAGATATGGGACAGGGGGTATACGAGCAGTACTTC; CDR3: CASSEDMGQGVYEQYF; J: TRBJ2-7; V: TRBV6-1; size: .; D: TRBD1; length: 16
DNA: TGCGCCAGCAGCCAGGGCCTCTCCTACGAGCAGTACTTC; CDR3: CASSQGLSYEQYF; J: TRBJ2-7; V: TRBV4-1; size: .; D: .; length: 13
DNA: TGTGCCAGCAGTTACTCGAGTAGAAACTATGAGCAGTTCTTC; CDR3: CASSYSSRNYEQFF; J: TRBJ2-1; V: TRBV6-5; size: .; D: .; length: 14
DNA: TGTGCCAGCGTGGGGCTAGCGGACACCGGGGAGCTGTTTTTT; CDR3: CASVGLADTGELFF; J: TRBJ2-2; V: TRBV6-6; size: .; D: TRBD2; length: 14
DNA: TGCGCCAGCAGCTTCGGTGGTGTCTCCTACGAGCAGTACTTC; CDR3: CASSFGGVSYEQYF; J: TRBJ2-7; V: TRBV5-1; size: .; D: .; length: 14
DNA: TGTGCCAGCAGCCAAACCCAGGGGAACACTGAAGCTTTCTTT; CDR3: CASSQTQGNTEAFF; J: TRBJ1-1; V: TRBV14; size: .; D: .; length: 14
DNA: TGTGCCACCAGCACCGGACAGGGTGGAAACACCATATATTTT; CDR3: CATSTGQGGNTIYF; J: TRBJ1-3; V: TRBV15; size: .; D: TRBD1; length: 14
DNA: TGCAGCGCGACCGGGACAGGGCTTGAAAAACTGTTTTTT; CDR3: CSATGTGLEKLFF; J: TRBJ1-4; V: TRBV29-1; size: .; D: TRBD1; length: 13
DNA: TGTGCCAGCAGCTTCGCTAGGGCCTACGAGCAGTACTTC; CDR3: CASSFARAYEQYF; J: TRBJ2-7; V: TRBV7-2; size: once; D: .; length: 13